Each of the 27 T cell receptor beta chains below was sequenced from the same sample in a study of beta chain features in type 1 diabetes. The entirety of the isolated RNA underwent reverse transcription, so expressed TCRB transcripts were sequenced. The protocol was immunoSEQ multiplex PCR, while the TCRdb copy is restricted to in-frame clones and leaves out a portion. The table lists around 300,000 clones, around 15% of them singletons. Sample: central memory CD4+ T cells from blood. The receptor set was obtained from a man aged 25-45 years in good health.

The chain recombines TRBV4-2 with TRBJ1-2; no reliable D call. CDR1 and CDR2 from the germline V gene are LGHNA and YNFKEQ. This CDR3 contains 15 residues. Between the trimmed V and J ends, which lost 5 bases and 7 bases, there was a span of 20 bases. CDR3 sequence (DNA): TGTGCCAGCAGCTTGGGAACAAGGCAAGGAGGTGGCTACACCTTC. Residues: CASSLGTRQGGGYTF.

The chain combines TRBV28 with TRBJ2-2; D is ambiguous. Germline loops: CDR1 MDHEN, CDR2 SYDVKM. This CDR3 is built from 12 residues. V lost 6 bases and J 6 bases, leaving 8 bases between the germline ends. The CDR3 loop reads CASSLQAGELFF. DNA for the CDR3: TGTGCCAGCAGCCTTCAGGCCGGGGAGCTGTTTTTT.

This clone showed up many times. The chain couples TRBV29-1 to TRBJ2-7; 10 bases match TRBD1. The CDR3 extends over 14 amino acids. V shed 6 bases, J shed 2 bases, and the junction held 7 bases outside the gene matches. Germline values: CDR1 SQVTM, CDR2 ANQGSEA. The CDR3 is CSVQLTGGAYEQYF. The CDR3 DNA reads as TGCAGCGTCCAACTGACAGGGGGCGCCTACGAGCAGTACTTC.

This clone appeared a few times. A read error may be the cause here, since a much bigger clone is one base away. This sequence joins TRBV6-1 and TRBJ2-3; D gene ambiguous. V dropped 6 bases and J dropped 2 bases, with 3 bases sitting between them. Germline CDR1 MNHNS, CDR2 SASEGT. The CDR3 consists of 11 residues. The CDR3 spells CASRNTDTQYF. CDR3 coding DNA: TGTGCCAGCAGGAACACAGATACGCAGTATTTT.

The chain carries TRBV19 and TRBJ2-1; 8 bases are shared with TRBD2. CDR1 LNHDA and CDR2 SQIVND come from the germline V gene (reference sequence). There are 15 residues in the CDR3. V lost 3 bases to trimming and J lost 4 bases; unmatched junction nucleotides: 5. The CDR3 spells CASSITSGQYNEQFF. The CDR3 DNA reads TGTGCCAGTAGTATTACTAGCGGTCAATACAATGAGCAGTTCTTC.

This clone was picked up a small number of times. The V gene is TRBV5-4, the J gene TRBJ2-7; 9 bases agree with TRBD2. V dropped 4 bases and J dropped 2; count of bases not matched to a gene: 4. The CDR3 is made up of 14 amino acids. Germline values: CDR1 SGHNT, CDR2 YYREEE (reference sequence). CDR3 DNA: TGTGCCAGCAGCCCCGGGACTAGCACCTACGAGCAGTACTTC. This sequence encodes CASSPGTSTYEQYF.

This clone was detected only a few times. The rearrangement uses TRBV7-9 and TRBJ1-2, with TRBD1 as a possible D gene (5 bases). V lost 5 bases to trimming and J lost 4 bases, with 23 bases between them. CDR3 length: 17 residues. The germline CDR1 and CDR2 sequences are SEHNR and FQNEAQ (reference sequence). The CDR3 coding sequence is TGTGCCAGCAGCCCGGGTCGGAGTGGCGGCAGGGCCTATGGCTACACCTTC. Residues: CASSPGRSGGRAYGYTF. Using reference TRBV7-9 and TRBJ1-2 for the parts outside the CDR3, the full variable domain is DTGVSQNPRHKITKRGQNVTFRCDPISEHNRLYWYRQTLGQGPEFLTYFQNEAQLEKSRLLSDRFSAERPKGSFSTLEIQRTEQGDSAMYLCASSPGRSGGRAYGYTFGSGTRLTVV.

The CDR3 reads CASSDLGGYTF. The CDR3 DNA reads TGTGCCAGCAGTGACCTAGGTGGCTACACCTTC. V and J are TRBV6-1 and TRBJ1-2; D unresolved. The CDR3 consists of 11 residues. V lost 3 bases and J lost 7, with 6 bases in between. Germline-derived CDR1 and CDR2 are MNHNS and SASEGT.

This clone appeared a few times. The chain combines TRBV4-3 with TRBJ2-3; a weak D match, TRBD2 (6 bases). The ends were cut back, 1 base at V and 9 bases at J, with 23 bases in the middle. The CDR3 length is 17 residues. CDR1 and CDR2 (germline): LGHNA, YSLEER. The CDR3 region is CASSQVGFGSSSPTQYF. The CDR3 nucleotides read TGCGCCAGCAGCCAAGTTGGGTTCGGGAGTAGTTCACCAACGCAGTATTTT.

The genes are TRBV5-4 and TRBJ2-1; D gene uncertain. The germline V gene encodes CDR1 SGHNT and CDR2 YYREEE (reference sequence). The V and J ends lost 0 bases and 5 bases respectively, with 12 bases between them. There are 15 residues in the CDR3. The CDR3 is CASSLVGRHNNEQFF. The CDR3 nucleotides read TGTGCCAGCAGCTTGGTGGGCAGGCACAACAATGAGCAGTTCTTC.

This chain joins TRBV7-2 and TRBJ2-1; D might be TRBD1 (5 bases). Trimming cost V 10 bases and J 4 bases, with 23 bases left between them. The CDR3 has 16 amino acids. Germline values: CDR1 SGHTA, CDR2 FQGNSA. For the CDR3, the DNA is TGTGCCACTTCCCTCTATGGCAGGGCTGGGTACAATGAGCAGTTCTTC. Translation gives CATSLYGRAGYNEQFF.

This clone was detected a few times. V gene TRBV2 combines with J gene TRBJ2-7; tentative D call: TRBD2 (6 bases). CDR3 length: 13 residues. V lost 4 bases and J lost 12, with 19 bases in between. Germline V gives CDR1 SNHLY, CDR2 FYNNEI. Here the CDR3 reads CASSGGWRGLMYF. The CDR3 DNA follows: TGTGCCAGCAGTGGGGGCTGGCGGGGACTTATGTACTTC.

V usage is TRBV5-1 and J usage is TRBJ2-1; D perhaps matches TRBD1 (6 bases). The CDR3 is 16 residues long. Trimming left V 4 bases short and J 3 bases short, with 17 bases between. The V gene's germline CDR1 is SGHRS and CDR2 YFSETQ. The CDR3 sequence is CASSPDGQLHYNEQFF. In DNA form, the CDR3 reads TGCGCCAGCAGCCCCGACGGACAGCTACACTACAATGAGCAGTTCTTC.

In its sample, this clone was seen a few times. The chain employs TRBV7-9 and TRBJ2-7; no clear D gene. Deletions cut 5 bases from V and 3 bases from J, with 11 bases between. The CDR3 is made up of 13 amino acids. The V gene's germline CDR1 is SEHNR and CDR2 FQNEAQ (reference sequence). This CDR3 is CASSLGPSYEQYV. In nucleotides, the CDR3 is TGTGCCAGCAGCCTAGGGCCTAGCTACGAGCAGTACGTC.

For this clone: The same CDR3 can be traced to other DNA sequences in this sample. DNA for the CDR3: TGTGCCAGCAGTCCGAAAGAGACCCAGTACTTC. Amino acid sequence: CASSPKETQYF. This rearrangement joins TRBV6-1 to TRBJ2-5, with D unresolved. V was cut by 5 bases and J by 3 bases, with 4 bases left in between. Germline V lookup: CDR1 MNHNS, CDR2 SASEGT. CDR3 length equals 11 residues.

V and J are TRBV5-6 and TRBJ1-4; D is uncertain. Germline V gene sequence: CDR1 SGHDT, CDR2 YYEEEE. The CDR3 spans 13 residues. V lost 3 bases and J 7 bases, leaving 10 bases between the germline ends. Here the CDR3 reads CASSSRAGEKLFF. CDR3 bases: TGTGCCAGCAGCTCCCGTGCGGGTGAAAAACTGTTTTTT.

The chain recombines TRBV5-5 with TRBJ2-7; D is tentatively TRBD1 or TRBD2 (5 bases each). The germline V and J ends were trimmed by 0 bases and 7 bases, with 8 bases remaining between them. CDR3 length: 12 residues. Per the germline V gene, CDR1 is SGHKS and CDR2 is YYEKEE (reference sequence). The CDR3 DNA is TGTGCCAGCAGCTTGGCCTGGGGGGAGCAGTACTTC. Protein: CASSLAWGEQYF.

The chain recombines TRBV28 with TRBJ1-2; D is undetermined. The CDR3 extends over 14 amino acids. Looked up from germline, CDR1 is MDHEN and CDR2 is SYDVKM. The V end lost 6 bases, the J end lost 3 bases, and 14 bases lay between the germline ends. This CDR3 reads CASSRGRQYYGYTF. The CDR3 DNA is TGTGCCAGCAGCCGCGGACGGCAGTACTATGGCTACACCTTC.

This clone appeared a few times. The genes are TRBV5-4 and TRBJ1-1; no clear D. Germline V lookup: CDR1 SGHNT, CDR2 YYREEE (reference sequence). The CDR3 is 13 residues long. V dropped 0 bases and J dropped 4 bases, with 7 bases sitting between them. CDR3 bases: TGTGCCAGCAGCTTGGATAGGACCACTGAAGCTTTCTTT. Residues: CASSLDRTTEAFF. Supplemented by reference TRBV5-4 and TRBJ1-1, the full variable domain reads ETGVTQSPTHLIKTRGQQVTLRCSSQSGHNTVSWYQQALGQGPQFIFQYYREEENGRGNFPPRFSGLQFPNYSSELNVNALELDDSALYLCASSLDRTTEAFFGQGTRLTVV.

This clone appeared many times. This rearrangement joins TRBV5-5 to TRBJ1-4, with D perhaps TRBD1 (6 bases). Trimming removed 4 bases from V and 0 bases from J, with 7 bases in between. This CDR3 region has 14 residues. The V gene's germline CDR1 is SGHKS and CDR2 YYEKEE (reference sequence). This CDR3 is CASSPGATNEKLFF. Written as DNA, the CDR3 is TGTGCCAGCAGCCCAGGGGCAACTAATGAAAAACTGTTTTTT.

This clone was counted between two and nine times. This rearrangement joins TRBV7-9 to TRBJ2-2, with D uncertain. CDR3 size: 14 residues. Between the trimmed V and J ends, which lost 5 bases and 5 bases, there was a span of 12 bases. Germline CDR1 reads SEHNR; CDR2 reads FQNEAQ (reference sequence). The CDR3 reads CASSVSQGTGELFF. Here the CDR3 DNA reads TGTGCCAGCAGCGTTTCTCAAGGGACCGGGGAGCTGTTTTTT.

This clone has more than one count but fewer than ten. J is TRBJ1-1 and V is TRBV6-5; possible D gene TRBD1, 6 bases. Germline CDR1 and CDR2: MNHEY and SVGAGI. There are 15 residues in the CDR3. Trimming left V 4 bases short and J 1 base short, with 13 bases between. The CDR3 coding sequence is TGTGCCAGCAGTTTCACAGGGAGTTGGAACACTGAAGCTTTCTTT. Its translation is CASSFTGSWNTEAFF.

This clone has only a few counts. The chain has TRBV18 and TRBJ2-3; 11 positions agree with TRBD1. V shed 1 base and J 4 bases; nucleotides not matched to a gene: 4. Germline V CDR1 and CDR2: KGHSH, LQKENI. CDR3 length: 16 residues. Here the CDR3 reads CASSPLGTGGSDTQYF. The CDR3, as DNA: TGTGCCAGCTCACCACTTGGGACAGGGGGATCAGATACGCAGTATTTT.

This clone was counted only a few times. The chain uses TRBV27 and TRBJ2-7; TRBD1 matches at 12 bases. Losses at the gene ends were 6 bases for V and 5 bases for J; bases not matched to a gene: 11. The CDR3 has 16 residues. Germline V gene lookup returns CDR1 MNHEY and CDR2 SMNVEV (reference sequence). CDR3 nucleotide sequence: TGTGCCAGCAGGCGCCCCGTGGGGGACAGGGGGCACGAGCAGTACTTC. This sequence encodes CASRRPVGDRGHEQYF.

This clone was picked up many times. This chain uses TRBV10-3 with TRBJ1-2; D is uncertain. CDR1 is ENHRY, CDR2 SYGVKD, per germline. V lost 0 bases, J lost 0 bases, and 14 bases lay in between. This CDR3 has 17 residues. CDR3 amino acids: CAISESIFPRTNYGYTF. The CDR3 bases are TGTGCCATCAGTGAGTCGATTTTTCCGAGGACTAACTATGGCTACACCTTC.

The V and J genes are TRBV19 and TRBJ2-1; possibly TRBD1 for D (7 bases). Trimming took 7 bases from V and 1 from J, leaving 11 bases between them. The CDR3 is made up of 14 amino acids. Germline CDR1 and CDR2: LNHDA and SQIVND (reference sequence). The CDR3 nucleotides are TGTGCCAGTACGCGGGACAGTTCCTACAATGAGCAGTTCTTC. It codes for CASTRDSSYNEQFF.

This clone turned up a few times. This chain uses TRBV5-1 with TRBJ2-1; TRBD2 matches 9 bases. The V segment lost 4 bases and the J segment 2 bases; nucleotides outside the gene matches: 10. This CDR3 is built from 17 residues. Germline values: CDR1 SGHRS, CDR2 YFSETQ. DNA for the CDR3: TGCGCCAGCAGCCCGATTGCTCTAGCGGGGCCCTACAATGAGCAGTTCTTC. Residues: CASSPIALAGPYNEQFF.